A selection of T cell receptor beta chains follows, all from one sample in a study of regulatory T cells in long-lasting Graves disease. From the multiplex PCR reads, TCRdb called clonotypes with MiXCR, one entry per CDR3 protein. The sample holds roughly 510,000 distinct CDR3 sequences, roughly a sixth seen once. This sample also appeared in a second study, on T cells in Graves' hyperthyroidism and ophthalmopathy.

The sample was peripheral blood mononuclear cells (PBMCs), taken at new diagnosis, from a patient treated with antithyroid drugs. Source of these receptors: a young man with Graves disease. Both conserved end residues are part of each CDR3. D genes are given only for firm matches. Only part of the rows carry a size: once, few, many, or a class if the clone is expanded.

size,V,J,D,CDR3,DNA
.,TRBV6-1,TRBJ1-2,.,CASSPKGLLRSLVYGYTF,TGTGCCAGCTCCCCGAAGGGGCTGCTTCGTTCCCTAGTCTATGGCTACACCTTC
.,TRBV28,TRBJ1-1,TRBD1,CASKIGQATGTEAFF,TGTGCCAGCAAAATTGGACAGGCCACCGGCACTGAAGCTTTCTTT
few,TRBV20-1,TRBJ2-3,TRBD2,CSASGTSDYTQYF,TGCAGTGCTTCGGGGACTAGCGATTATACGCAGTATTTT
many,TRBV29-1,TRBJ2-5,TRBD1,CSVRTGAQETQYF,TGCAGCGTTCGGACAGGGGCACAAGAGACCCAGTACTTC
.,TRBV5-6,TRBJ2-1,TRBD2,CASSPARGSGRYEQFF,TGTGCCAGCAGCCCCGCCCGCGGTAGCGGGAGGTATGAGCAGTTCTTC
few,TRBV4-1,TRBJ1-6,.,CASRRWPNTAFREGSPLHF,TGCGCCAGCAGACGCTGGCCAAATACCGCTTTCAGGGAGGGTTCACCCCTCCACTTT
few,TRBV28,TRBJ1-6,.,CASTRLQGRGYNSPLHF,TGTGCCAGCACTCGGCTTCAGGGCAGGGGCTATAATTCACCCCTCCACTTT
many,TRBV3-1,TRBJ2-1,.,CASSQGAGEGNEQFF,TGTGCCAGCAGCCAAGGGGCAGGGGAAGGAAATGAGCAGTTCTTC
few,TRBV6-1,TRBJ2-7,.,CASSRDLMGEQYF,TGTGCCAGCAGCCGCGACTTGATGGGTGAGCAGTACTTC
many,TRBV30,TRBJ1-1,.,CAWSPTNTEAFF,TGTGCCTGGAGTCCAACGAACACTGAAGCTTTCTTT
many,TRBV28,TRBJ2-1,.,CASSRQGANEQFF,TGTGCCAGCAGTAGGCAGGGAGCCAATGAGCAGTTCTTC
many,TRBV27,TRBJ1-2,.,CASKTPGAGYGYTF,TGTGCCAGCAAAACACCGGGCGCGGGCTATGGCTACACCTTC
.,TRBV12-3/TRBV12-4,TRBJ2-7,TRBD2,CASKRLAGDHYEQYF,TGTGCCAGCAAACGACTAGCGGGAGATCACTACGAGCAGTACTTC
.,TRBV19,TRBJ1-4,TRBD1,CASSTSRGKNEKLFF,TGTGCCAGTAGTACTAGCAGGGGGAAAAATGAAAAACTGTTTTTT
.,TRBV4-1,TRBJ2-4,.,CASSQRAALAKNIQYF,TGCGCCAGCAGCCAACGAGCGGCTTTAGCCAAAAACATTCAGTACTTC
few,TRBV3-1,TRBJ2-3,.,CASSHPRAFEDTQYF,TGTGCCAGCAGCCACCCCCGCGCGTTCGAAGATACGCAGTATTTT
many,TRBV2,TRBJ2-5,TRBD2,CASRDPGLASWEETQYF,TGTGCCAGCAGGGATCCGGGACTAGCGAGTTGGGAAGAGACCCAGTACTTC
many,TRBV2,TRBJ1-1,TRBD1,CASPFLGTGDTEAFF,TGTGCCAGCCCATTTCTAGGGACAGGGGACACTGAAGCTTTCTTT
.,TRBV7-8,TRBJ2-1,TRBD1,CASRKGQGIYYNEQFF,TGTGCCAGCAGGAAGGGACAGGGTATCTATTACAATGAGCAATTCTTC
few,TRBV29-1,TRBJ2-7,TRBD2,CSVEDDSGRLSTYEQYF,TGCAGCGTTGAAGACGATAGCGGGAGGCTATCGACCTACGAGCAGTACTTC
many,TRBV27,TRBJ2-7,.,CASSPLTTLGDYEQYF,TGTGCCAGCAGTCCCCTTACGACCCTCGGTGACTACGAGCAGTACTTC
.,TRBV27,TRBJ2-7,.,CASSPPPGGYEQYF,TGTGCCAGCAGTCCCCCCCCGGGCGGCTACGAGCAGTACTTC
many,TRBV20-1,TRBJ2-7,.,CSARDKSSYEQYF,TGCAGTGCTAGAGATAAGAGCTCCTACGAGCAGTACTTC
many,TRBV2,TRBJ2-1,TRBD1,CASKDRGDEQFF,TGTGCCAGCAAGGACAGGGGCGATGAGCAGTTCTTC
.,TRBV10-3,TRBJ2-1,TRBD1,CAISEIARGTGADEQFF,TGTGCCATCAGTGAGATAGCGAGGGGGACAGGGGCGGATGAGCAGTTCTTC
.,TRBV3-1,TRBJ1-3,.,CASSQGNFQGNTIYF,TGTGCCAGCAGCCAAGGGAACTTTCAGGGAAACACCATATATTTT
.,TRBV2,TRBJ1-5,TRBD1,CASSQGQGYQPQHF,TGCGCCAGCAGCCAAGGACAGGGGTATCAGCCCCAGCATTTT
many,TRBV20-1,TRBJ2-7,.,CSARDWNRGEGLEQYF,TGCAGTGCTAGAGATTGGAATAGGGGAGAGGGTCTCGAGCAGTACTTC
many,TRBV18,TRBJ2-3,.,CASSPNTYRGNVQYF,TGTGCCAGCTCACCTAACACCTATCGCGGGAACGTTCAGTATTTT
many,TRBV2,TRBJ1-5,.,CASRAAIGNQPQHF,TGTGCCAGCAGGGCGGCAATAGGCAATCAGCCCCAGCATTTT
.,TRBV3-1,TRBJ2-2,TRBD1,CASSQFRPKFGTGTSNTGELFF,TGTGCCAGCAGCCAATTTCGGCCGAAATTCGGGACAGGGACTTCGAACACCGGGGAGCTGTTTTTT
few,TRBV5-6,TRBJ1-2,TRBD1,CASSLPGGDGYTF,TGTGCCAGCAGCTTGCCAGGGGGCGATGGCTACACCTTC
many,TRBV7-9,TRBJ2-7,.,CASSLGYGEQYF,TGTGCCAGCAGCTTAGGGTACGGAGAGCAGTACTTC
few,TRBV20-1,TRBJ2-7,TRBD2,CSATGGGSTTYEQYF,TGCAGTGCTACCGGGGGGGGGAGCACAACCTACGAGCAGTACTTC
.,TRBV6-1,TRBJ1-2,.,CARKRVSRTNYGYTF,TGTGCCAGGAAGAGGGTATCCAGGACCAACTATGGCTACACCTTC
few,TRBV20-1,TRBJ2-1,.,CSARAGRYEQFF,TGCAGTGCCAGAGCAGGGCGCTATGAGCAGTTCTTC
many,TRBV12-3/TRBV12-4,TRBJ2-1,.,CASSQGVSSYNEQFF,TGTGCCAGCAGTCAGGGAGTTTCCTCCTACAATGAGCAGTTCTTC
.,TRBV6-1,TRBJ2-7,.,CASSAVDRRSYEQYF,TGTGCCAGCAGTGCGGTAGACAGGCGATCCTACGAGCAGTACTTC
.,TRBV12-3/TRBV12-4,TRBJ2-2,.,CASVRENTGELFF,TGTGCCAGTGTGCGGGAGAACACCGGGGAGCTGTTTTTT
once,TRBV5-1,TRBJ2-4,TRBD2,CASSPGALAGSLSKNIQYF,TGCGCCAGCTCCCCCGGGGCACTAGCGGGATCTCTTAGCAAAAACATTCAGTACTTC
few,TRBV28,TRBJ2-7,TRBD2,CASFSGTSYEQYF,TGTGCCTCTTTTAGCGGGACTTCCTACGAGCAGTACTTC
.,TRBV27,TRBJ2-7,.,CASSTDPTYEQYF,TGTGCCAGCAGCACGGACCCGACGTACGAGCAGTACTTC